This T cell receptor beta chain is drawn from a study of CD8+ T cells in alopecia areata. Study-level information: Treated patients received severity scores based on the percentage of scalp area affected.

CDR1 is LGHNA and CDR2 is YSLEER in the germline V gene. The CDR3 extends over 16 amino acids. The germline V and J ends were trimmed by 1 base and 3 bases, with 13 bases remaining between them. A note on this clone: Its target is not known.

Treatment described: oral pan-JAK inhibitor, 5-10 mg twice daily. Study results and caveats: Among the 100 top clones, expanded CD8+ clones, like scalp clonality, were significantly decreased by tofacitinib.

RNA was isolated and reverse transcribed to cDNA, the sequencing template. Sequencing was performed with immunoSEQ multiplex PCR; in TCRdb, only in-frame clones are kept and a portion is missing. This sample has 90,000 to 130,000 clones, with approximately 54% found just once. The TCR originated in a human donor with alopecia areata. The rearrangement links TRBV4-3 to TRBJ1-3; D unclear. The sequences come from CD8+ T cells sorted from blood, collected at week 24, from a patient treated with tofacitinib. CDR3 loop: CASSQASEGSGNTIYF. CDR3 DNA sequence: TGCGCCAGCAGCCAAGCATCCGAGGGAAGTGGAAACACCATATATTTT.